Below, 29 T cell receptor beta chains from the same sample are listed, as sequenced in a study of blood T cell repertoires in COVID-19. Measured with immunoSEQ multiplex PCR; TCRdb has only the in-frame clones, and not every one. The sample has more than 250,000 clones; 75% to 90% are singletons. The sequencing sample was made of peripheral blood. The origin of the receptors is a man in his 60s who had recovered from COVID-19.

The V gene is TRBV27, the J gene TRBJ2-3, with TRBD2 matching over 12 bases. Germline trimming cut 7 bases from V and 3 bases from J; bases unmatched to any gene: 8. Germline values: CDR1 MNHEY, CDR2 SMNVEV (reference sequence). The CDR3 consists of 16 residues. CDR3 residues: CASTPTSGRWTDTQYF. CDR3 bases: TGTGCCAGCACCCCTACTAGCGGGAGGTGGACAGATACGCAGTATTTT.

This chain links TRBV7-7 with TRBJ2-7; 7 bases are a match to TRBD2. The CDR3 contains 14 residues. V lost 5 bases to trimming and J lost 6 bases; unmatched junction nucleotides: 10. CDR1 and CDR2 from the germline V gene are SSHAT and FNYEAQ (reference sequence). The CDR3 sequence: CASSTGTTPAEQYF. As DNA, the CDR3 is TGTGCCAGCAGCACCGGGACTACTCCGGCCGAGCAGTACTTC.

The chain carries TRBV20-1 and TRBJ1-5; TRBD1 matches at 9 bases. Germline CDR1 is DFQATT and CDR2 is SNEGSKA (reference sequence). This CDR3 contains 16 residues. Trimming removed 3 bases from V and 7 bases from J; junction bases left unmatched: 13. The CDR3 loop is CSASGTGPVGRQPQHF. The CDR3 DNA sequence: TGCAGTGCTAGTGGGACAGGGCCGGTGGGGCGGCAGCCCCAGCATTTT.

This clone has just one count. The chain joins TRBV28 to TRBJ2-5; D unclear. The CDR3 extends over 14 amino acids. The V end was cut by 3 bases, the J end by 0 bases, with 8 bases between. In germline, CDR1 is MDHEN, CDR2 SYDVKM. In DNA, the CDR3 is TGTGCCAGCAGTTTCCAGGTCTACCAAGAGACCCAGTACTTC. Protein: CASSFQVYQETQYF.

This sequence joins TRBV2 and TRBJ1-5; D gene uncertain. Germline lookup yields CDR1 SNHLY and CDR2 FYNNEI. V lost 4 bases to trimming and J lost 1 base, with 8 bases between them. The CDR3 sequence is 14 residues long. The CDR3 here is CASSVSDSNQPQHF. CDR3 nucleotide sequence: TGTGCCAGCAGTGTGAGCGACAGCAATCAGCCCCAGCATTTT.

This clone occurred a few times. The chain recombines TRBV6-1 with TRBJ1-2; 7 nucleotides line up with TRBD1. The length of the CDR3 is 18 residues. Per germline, CDR1 MNHNS and CDR2 SASEGT. Germline trimming cut 1 base from V and 3 bases from J; bases unmatched to any gene: 14. The CDR3 spells CASSEVRQGILGDYGYTF. The DNA of the CDR3 is TGTGCCAGCAGTGAAGTTAGACAGGGTATTTTGGGGGACTATGGCTACACCTTC.

The chain carries TRBV5-8 and TRBJ2-3, with D uncertain. CDR1 is SGHTS, CDR2 YDEGEE, per germline. The germline V and J ends were trimmed by 3 bases and 2 bases, with 13 bases remaining between them. CDR3 length: 15 residues. Written as DNA, the CDR3 is TGTGCCAGCAGCTCCAAGAGAGAAAACACAGATACGCAGTATTTT. It codes for CASSSKRENTDTQYF.

With respect to this clone: One end of the junction does not line up with germline, which may come from a read error. This chain connects TRBV7-7 to TRBJ2-1; 8 positions agree with TRBD2. The CDR3 extends over 15 amino acids. Germline V lookup: CDR1 SSHAT, CDR2 FNYEAQ (reference sequence). CDR3 DNA: TGTGCTAGCAGTGTAGCGGGGAGTCCTTACAATGAGCAGTTCTTC. As protein: CASSVAGSPYNEQFF.

This sequence joins TRBV7-6 and TRBJ1-4; tentative D call: TRBD1 (6 bases). Trimming removed 2 bases from V and 0 bases from J, with 16 bases in between. The CDR3 extends over 18 amino acids. Germline V gene lookup returns CDR1 SGHVS and CDR2 FNYEAQ. The CDR3 nucleotides read TGTGCCAGCAGCTTAAGGCCCGGGGGGGCAGCAACTAATGAAAAACTGTTTTTT. This sequence encodes CASSLRPGGAATNEKLFF.

The rearrangement joins TRBV11-3 to TRBJ2-7, with TRBD2 identical over 8 bases. Germline V lookup: CDR1 SGHNT, CDR2 YENEEA. V lost 5 bases, J lost 5 bases, and 14 bases stayed unmatched. The length of the CDR3 is 16 residues. DNA of the CDR3: TGTGCCAGCAGCCCCGGGGGGGCCAGGGGCTTCCACGAGCAGTACTTC. Residues: CASSPGGARGFHEQYF.

V is TRBV6-1 and J is TRBJ1-3, with 7 bases lining up with TRBD1. The germline gives CDR1 MNHNS, CDR2 SASEGT. The CDR3 totals 16 residues. The V gene end was trimmed by 3 bases and the J gene end by 0 bases; junction bases not matched to a gene: 5. In DNA, the CDR3 is TGTGCCAGCAGTGAGACAGGGCTACCCTCTGGAAACACCATATATTTT. Translation gives CASSETGLPSGNTIYF.

This chain links TRBV7-9 with TRBJ2-5; a possible D gene is TRBD1 (6 bases). The V and J ends lost 5 bases and 2 bases respectively, with 27 bases between them. The CDR3 loop spans 19 amino acids. Germline CDR1 and CDR2: SEHNR and FQNEAQ (reference sequence). The CDR3 spells CASSRGTFPAGDKQETQYF. The CDR3 DNA follows: TGTGCCAGCAGCAGGGGAACTTTCCCAGCAGGGGATAAACAAGAGACCCAGTACTTC.

The chain joins TRBV6-1 to TRBJ1-2; tentatively, D is TRBD1 (5 bases). Deletions cut 1 base from V and 9 bases from J, with 15 bases between. In germline, CDR1 is MNHNS, CDR2 SASEGT. The CDR3 runs 14 residues. The CDR3 is CASSEVHRPESYTF. DNA for the CDR3: TGTGCCAGCAGTGAAGTACACAGGCCGGAAAGCTACACCTTC.

CDR3 loop: CASSQSTRADNSPLHF. In DNA, the CDR3 is TGCGCCAGCAGCCAATCGACTAGGGCTGATAATTCACCCCTCCACTTT. The V and J genes are TRBV4-1 and TRBJ1-6; D gene unclear. This CDR3 comprises 16 residues. CDR1 is MGHRA and CDR2 is YSYEKL in the germline V gene. Trimming took 2 bases from V and 5 from J, leaving 13 bases between them.

The genes are TRBV28 and TRBJ1-4; D gene ambiguous. Trimming removed 2 bases from V and 10 bases from J, with 17 bases in between. Germline loops: CDR1 MDHEN, CDR2 SYDVKM. The CDR3 covers 15 residues. CDR3 sequence (DNA): TGTGCCAGCAGTTTAGGAGGCGGAAACCGCGGAAAACTGTTTTTT. As protein: CASSLGGGNRGKLFF.

The gene calls are TRBV7-8 and TRBJ2-3, with 9 bases identical to TRBD2. The CDR3 spans 15 residues. The V gene end was trimmed by 2 bases and the J gene end by 1 base; junction bases not matched to a gene: 1. Germline V gene lookup returns CDR1 SGHVS and CDR2 FQNEAQ. The CDR3 DNA is TGTGCCAGCAGCTTATCTAGCGGGGGCACAGATACGCAGTATTTT. Translated: CASSLSSGGTDTQYF.

V is TRBV3-1 (or the pseudogene TRBV3-2) and J is TRBJ1-2, with a tentative D call TRBD1 (5 bases). V lost 4 bases, J lost 3 bases, and 15 bases lay in between. CDR1 is LGHDT, CDR2 YNNKEL, per germline (reference sequence). The CDR3 extends over 15 amino acids. CDR3 in amino acids: CASSPSFGQDYGYTF. CDR3 sequence (DNA): TGTGCCAGCAGCCCTTCGTTTGGACAAGACTATGGCTACACCTTC.

The chain recombines TRBV24-1 with TRBJ2-1; 7 bases are shared with TRBD1. Germline V CDR1 and CDR2: KGHDR, SFDVKD. CDR3 length equals 16 residues. The V and J ends lost 4 bases and 2 bases, in that order; junction bases with no gene match: 7. CDR3 protein: CATSDTRQGPYNEQFF. In DNA, the CDR3 is TGTGCCACCAGTGACACCAGACAGGGCCCCTACAATGAGCAGTTCTTC.

The gene calls are TRBV6-5 and TRBJ2-2; possibly TRBD1 for D (6 bases). V gave up 6 bases and J gave up 7 bases, with 18 bases separating them. Looked up from germline, CDR1 is MNHEY and CDR2 is SVGAGI. The CDR3 is 15 amino acids. The CDR3 sequence: CASSQTRGKDGELFF. The CDR3, as DNA: TGTGCCAGCAGCCAAACCAGGGGCAAGGACGGGGAGCTGTTTTTT.

On this clone itself: The junction departs from germline at one end; a sequencing error may be responsible. This chain links TRBV3-1 (or the pseudogene TRBV3-2) with TRBJ1-2, with D perhaps TRBD1 (6 bases). CDR1 and CDR2 from the germline V gene are LGHDT and YNNKEL (reference sequence). The CDR3 length is 13 residues. The CDR3 DNA reads as TGTGCCAGCAGCCCACTTCGGACAGAGGGAGAAGTCTTC. Its protein is CASSPLRTEGEVF.

The gene calls are TRBV18 and TRBJ1-6; D perhaps matches TRBD1 (5 bases). The V gene lost 1 base and the J gene lost 9 bases, with 16 bases spanning the gap. This CDR3 has 16 amino acids. Germline V CDR1 and CDR2: KGHSH, LQKENI. DNA of the CDR3: TGTGCCAGCTCACCACGGATGTCGGACATCGGTTCACCCCTCCACTTT. It encodes CASSPRMSDIGSPLHF.

V usage is TRBV6-6 and J usage is TRBJ2-7, with 9 bases matching TRBD1. Germline V gene lookup returns CDR1 MNHNY and CDR2 SVGAGI (reference sequence). V trimming: 7 bases; J trimming: 1 base; junction bases outside the gene matches: 8. The CDR3 length is 15 residues. CDR3: CASKVDRGGSYEQYF. The CDR3 region has the DNA TGTGCCAGCAAGGTCGACAGGGGGGGTTCCTACGAGCAGTACTTC.

The chain joins TRBV7-8 to TRBJ1-1, with 8 bases identical to TRBD1. Trimming removed 1 base from V and 1 base from J; junction bases left unmatched: 8. This CDR3 comprises 17 residues. Germline CDR1 SGHVS, CDR2 FQNEAQ. The CDR3 DNA follows: TGTGCCAGCAGCTTAGTGGCAGGGGGCGCGAAGAACACTGAAGCTTTCTTT. It translates to CASSLVAGGAKNTEAFF.

The V gene is TRBV5-1, the J gene TRBJ1-5; D perhaps matches TRBD1 (5 bases). In germline, CDR1 is SGHRS, CDR2 YFSETQ. Trimming stripped 4 bases from V and 5 bases from J, with 13 bases between. The CDR3 is 14 residues long. CDR3 DNA sequence: TGCGCCAGCAGCCCAGGGACGGGGGATCAGCCCCAGCATTTT. This gives the protein CASSPGTGDQPQHF.

The J gene is TRBJ2-7, the V gene TRBV5-1; TRBD2 is a possible D gene (6 bases). Looked up from germline, CDR1 is SGHRS and CDR2 is YFSETQ. V was shortened by 2 bases and J by 6 bases, with 15 bases between the two germline ends. The CDR3 totals 14 residues. The CDR3 loop is CASSLGAGIGEQYF. The CDR3, as DNA: TGCGCCAGCAGCTTAGGGGCGGGAATCGGCGAGCAGTACTTC.

The rearrangement joins TRBV5-1 to TRBJ2-7; TRBD2 matches 8 bases. CDR3 length equals 15 residues. Trimming removed 0 bases from V and 5 bases from J; junction bases left unmatched: 7. Germline-derived CDR1 and CDR2 are SGHRS and YFSETQ. CDR3 DNA: TGCGCCAGCAGCTTGGAGGCGGGAGGAGTCGACGAGCAGTACTTC. Amino acid sequence: CASSLEAGGVDEQYF.

The rearrangement joins TRBV10-1 to TRBJ2-1; the match to TRBD2 covers 9 bases. This CDR3 is 19 amino acids long. With 0 bases clipped from V and 5 bases from J, the junction kept 14 bases outside the gene matches. CDR1 and CDR2 (germline): WNHNN, SYGVQD (reference sequence). The CDR3 spells CASSESILAGGRLDNEQFF. The DNA of the CDR3 is TGCGCCAGCAGTGAGTCGATTCTGGCGGGAGGGAGACTTGACAATGAGCAGTTCTTC.

This sequence joins TRBV5-6 and TRBJ2-7; 8 nucleotides match TRBD1. Germline-derived CDR1 and CDR2 are SGHDT and YYEEEE. This CDR3 contains 11 residues. V shed 3 bases and J 9 bases; nucleotides not matched to a gene: 2. CDR3 bases: TGTGCCAGCAGCTCACAGGGGGTGCAGTACTTC. Its protein is CASSSQGVQYF.

The chain couples TRBV3-1 (or the pseudogene TRBV3-2) to TRBJ2-3; 8 bases match TRBD1. The length of the CDR3 is 13 residues. Trimming removed 6 bases from V and 6 bases from J; junction bases left unmatched: 5. Germline values: CDR1 LGHDT, CDR2 YNNKEL (reference sequence). CDR3: CASSSTGVDTQYF. The CDR3 bases are TGTGCCAGCAGTTCGACAGGGGTGGATACGCAGTATTTT.